The clone carrying this T cell receptor beta chain was detected once. Its specificity is not known. One junction end does not reproduce the germline sequence, and a read error may be involved. With iRepertoire HTBI primers and Arm-PCR of CDR3 regions, TCR beta libraries were built. Original analysis: Identification of gene segments yielded some 61 TRBV and about 14 TRBJ across samples. TCRdb passed the multiplex PCR reads through MiXCR, listing each CDR3 protein once. The V and J calls follow TCRdb's processing rather than the paper's. The table lists 400,000 to 500,000 distinct CDR3 sequences, approximately 21% of them singletons. The sample's time point: persistent/refractory GD, antithyroid drugs over 5 years with positive TRAb. The TCR library was prepared using RNA isolated from PBMCs. Enrollment of patients was through an endocrinology department in Xi'an, China. These data come from a study of regulatory T cells in long-lasting Graves disease.

The CDR3 runs to 15 residues. Germline V gene data show CDR1 as MNHEY and CDR2 as SVGEGT. Study-wide results and limits: Gene preferences differed: TRBV28, TRBJ1-2, TRBJ2-5 in persistent cases.

This receptor was obtained from a female donor with Graves disease. V is TRBV6-2 or TRBV6-3 and J is TRBJ2-7, with D uncertain. The material sequenced was peripheral blood mononuclear cells (PBMCs), taken when the disease was refractory, from a patient treated with antithyroid drugs. This CDR3 is CASTPSGSLGYKQYF. The CDR3 DNA follows: TGTGCCAGCACCCCATCGGGTAGTTTGGGCTACAAGCAGTACTTC.